The source of this T cell receptor (beta chain) is a study of radiation and T cells in renal cell carcinoma. Study summary: Nephrectomy followed 15 Gy stereotactic body radiation by 4 weeks.

This CDR3 is built from 14 residues. V shed 1 base and J 4 bases; nucleotides not matched to a gene: 4. Germline assignment: CDR1 SGHNT and CDR2 YYREEE (reference sequence). The table came from immunoSEQ multiplex PCR; TCRdb's copy has only in-frame clones and leaves some out. The sample lists about 49,000 clones; 80% were seen once. This clone turned up a few times. Time point: blood 2 weeks post-SBRT. Described treatment: 15 Gy SBRT to primary tumor, nephrectomy 4 weeks later. The receptor was derived from a woman in her 70s with renal cell carcinoma. The V call is TRBV5-4, the J call TRBJ1-1, with 7 bases that match TRBD1. Sequenced here: blood, sampled from a patient whose treatment included radiotherapy and nephrectomy. CDR3 in amino acids: CASSLQGGSTEAFF. CDR3 sequence (DNA): TGTGCCAGCAGCTTGCAGGGGGGGAGCACTGAAGCTTTCTTT.